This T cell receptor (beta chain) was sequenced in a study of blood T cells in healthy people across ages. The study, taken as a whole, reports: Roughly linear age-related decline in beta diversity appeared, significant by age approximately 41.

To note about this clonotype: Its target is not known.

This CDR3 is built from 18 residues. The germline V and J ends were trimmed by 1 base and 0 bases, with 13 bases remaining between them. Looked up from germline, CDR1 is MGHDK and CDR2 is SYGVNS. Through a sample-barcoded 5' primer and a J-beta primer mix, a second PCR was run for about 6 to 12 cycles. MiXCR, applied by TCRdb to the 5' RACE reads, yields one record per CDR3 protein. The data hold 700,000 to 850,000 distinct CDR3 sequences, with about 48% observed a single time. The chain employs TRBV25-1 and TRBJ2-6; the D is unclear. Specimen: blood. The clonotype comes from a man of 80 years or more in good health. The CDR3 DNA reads TGTGCCAGCAGTGAATCGGGCAGACCGAGCTCTGGGGCCAACGTCCTGACTTTC. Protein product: CASSESGRPSSGANVLTF.